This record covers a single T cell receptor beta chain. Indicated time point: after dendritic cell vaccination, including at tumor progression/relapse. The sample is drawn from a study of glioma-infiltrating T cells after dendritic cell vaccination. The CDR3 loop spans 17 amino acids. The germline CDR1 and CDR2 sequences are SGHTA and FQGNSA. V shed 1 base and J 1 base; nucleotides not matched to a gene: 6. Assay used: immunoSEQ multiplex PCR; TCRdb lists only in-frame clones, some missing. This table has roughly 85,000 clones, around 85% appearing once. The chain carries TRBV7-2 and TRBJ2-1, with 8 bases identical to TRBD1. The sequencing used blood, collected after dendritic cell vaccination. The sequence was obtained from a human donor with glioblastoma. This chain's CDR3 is CASSLVLGQGSYNEQFF. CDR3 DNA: TGTGCCAGCAGCTTAGTACTCGGACAGGGATCCTACAATGAGCAGTTCTTC.